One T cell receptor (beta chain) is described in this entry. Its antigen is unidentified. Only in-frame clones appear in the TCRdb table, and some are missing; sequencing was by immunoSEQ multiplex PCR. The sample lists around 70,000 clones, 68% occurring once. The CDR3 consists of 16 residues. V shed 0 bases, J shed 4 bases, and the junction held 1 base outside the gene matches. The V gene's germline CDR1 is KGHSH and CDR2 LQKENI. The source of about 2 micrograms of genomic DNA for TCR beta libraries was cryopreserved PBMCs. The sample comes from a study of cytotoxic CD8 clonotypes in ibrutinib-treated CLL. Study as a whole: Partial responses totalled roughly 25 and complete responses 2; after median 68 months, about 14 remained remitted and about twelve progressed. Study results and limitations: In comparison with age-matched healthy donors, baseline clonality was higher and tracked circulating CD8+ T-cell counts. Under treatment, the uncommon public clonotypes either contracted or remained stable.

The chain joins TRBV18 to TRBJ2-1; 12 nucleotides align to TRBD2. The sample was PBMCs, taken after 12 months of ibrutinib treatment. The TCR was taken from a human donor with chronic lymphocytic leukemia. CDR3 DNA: TGTGCCAGCTCACCACCGACTAGCGGGGGTTACAATGAGCAGTTCTTC. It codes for CASSPPTSGGYNEQFF. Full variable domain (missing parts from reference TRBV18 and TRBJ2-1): NAGVMQNPRHLVRRRGQEARLRCSPMKGHSHVYWYRQLPEEGLKFMVYLQKENIIDESGMPKERFSAEFPKEGPSILRIQQVVRGDSAAYFCASSPPTSGGYNEQFFGPGTRLTVL.